What follows is one T cell receptor beta chain and its context. The antigen remains undetermined. Researchers ran the PCR with 60 Vbeta and 13 Jbeta primers. Using immunoSEQ multiplex PCR, the repertoire was profiled, and TCRdb retains in-frame clones only, with some absent. The sample has about 77,000 clones; around 84% are singletons. Germline-derived CDR1 and CDR2 are WSHSY and SAAADI. The junction had 6 bases not matched to a gene; V was cut back by 9 bases and J by 0 bases. This CDR3 is 15 amino acids long. The data derive from a study of cytomegalovirus exposure and HLA in healthy donors. Study outcomes and limitations: In a later analysis, HLA-C alleles had the fewest associated TCRs, DRB1 alleles the most.

The chain carries TRBV10-2 and TRBJ2-1; 9 nucleotides agree with TRBD2. The clonotype comes from a man in his forties or fifties in good health and CMV-seronegative. Sample: PBMCs. CDR3 nucleotide sequence: TGCGCCAGTTCTAGCGGGAAGAGCTCCTACAATGAGCAGTTCTTC. Its protein is CASSSGKSSYNEQFF.